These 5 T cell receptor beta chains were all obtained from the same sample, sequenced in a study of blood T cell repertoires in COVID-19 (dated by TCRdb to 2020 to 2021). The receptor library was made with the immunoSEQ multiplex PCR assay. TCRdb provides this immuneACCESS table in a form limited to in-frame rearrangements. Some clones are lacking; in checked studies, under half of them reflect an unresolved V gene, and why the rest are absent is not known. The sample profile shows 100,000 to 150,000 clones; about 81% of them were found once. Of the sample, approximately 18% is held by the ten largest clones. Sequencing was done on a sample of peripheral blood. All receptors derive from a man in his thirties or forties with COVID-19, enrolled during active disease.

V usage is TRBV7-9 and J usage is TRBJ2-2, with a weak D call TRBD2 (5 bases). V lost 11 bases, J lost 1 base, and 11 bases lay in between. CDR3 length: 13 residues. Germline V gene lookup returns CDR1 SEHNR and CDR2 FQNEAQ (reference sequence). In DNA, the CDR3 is TGTGCCGGATTAGGGAGGAACACCGGGGAGCTGTTTTTT. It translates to CAGLGRNTGELFF.

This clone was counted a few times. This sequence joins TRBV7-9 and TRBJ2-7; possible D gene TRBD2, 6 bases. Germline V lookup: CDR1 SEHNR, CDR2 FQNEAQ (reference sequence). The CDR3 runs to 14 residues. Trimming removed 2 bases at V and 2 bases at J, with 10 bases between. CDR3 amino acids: CASSLRGTAYEQYF. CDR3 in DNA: TGTGCCAGCAGCTTACGGGGGACCGCCTACGAGCAGTACTTC.

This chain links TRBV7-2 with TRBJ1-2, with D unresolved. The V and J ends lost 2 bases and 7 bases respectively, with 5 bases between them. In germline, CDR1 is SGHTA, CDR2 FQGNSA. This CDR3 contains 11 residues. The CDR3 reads CASSLSVGYTF. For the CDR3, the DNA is TGTGCCAGCAGCTTATCGGTTGGCTACACCTTC.

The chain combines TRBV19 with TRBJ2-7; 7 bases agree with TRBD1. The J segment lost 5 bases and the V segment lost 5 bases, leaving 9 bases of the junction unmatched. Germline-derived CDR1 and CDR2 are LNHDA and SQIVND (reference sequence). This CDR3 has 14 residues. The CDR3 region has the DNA TGTGCCAGTAGTCCCCTAGCAGGGGGAAACGAGCAGTACTTC. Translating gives CASSPLAGGNEQYF.

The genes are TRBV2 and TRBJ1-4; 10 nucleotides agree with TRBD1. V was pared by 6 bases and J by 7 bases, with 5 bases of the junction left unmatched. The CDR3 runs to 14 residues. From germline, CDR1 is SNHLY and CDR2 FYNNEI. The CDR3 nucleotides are TGTGCCAGCAGGCCCGGGACAGGGGCTGAAAAACTGTTTTTT. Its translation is CASRPGTGAEKLFF.